This T cell receptor beta chain was recovered during a study of T-cell reconstitution after alpha-beta-depleted transplantation in children. Study-level results: Once a year had passed after transplant, T-cell counts and diversity came mostly from newly produced T cells. Reportedly, alpha-beta T cells present about two months post-transplant originated from several hundred expanded clones of graft origin.

This clonotype was seen at least ten times. Its antigen is unknown. Molecular barcoding with unique molecular identifiers was used for the TCRbeta library. MiXCR, applied by TCRdb to the PCR reads, yields one record per CDR3 protein. The data contain about 300,000 distinct CDR3 sequences, around 7.1% of them seen just once; the ten biggest clones take up approximately 8.6%. The sample here was peripheral blood, taken 360 days after TCRalphabeta/CD19-depleted stem cell transplant. The sequence came from a female patient between 2 and 15 years old who had a stem cell transplant for Fanconi anemia, so the T cells may come from the graft donor.

The chain's CDR3 is CASSLQTSGGYNEQFF. CDR3 nucleotides: TGTGCCAGCAGCCTTCAGACTAGCGGGGGCTACAATGAGCAGTTCTTC. The chain carries TRBV6-1 and TRBJ2-1, with 12 bases that match TRBD2. J gave up 3 bases and V 6 bases, and 6 bases lay outside the gene matches. The CDR3 covers 16 residues. Germline V gene lookup returns CDR1 MNHNS and CDR2 SASEGT.